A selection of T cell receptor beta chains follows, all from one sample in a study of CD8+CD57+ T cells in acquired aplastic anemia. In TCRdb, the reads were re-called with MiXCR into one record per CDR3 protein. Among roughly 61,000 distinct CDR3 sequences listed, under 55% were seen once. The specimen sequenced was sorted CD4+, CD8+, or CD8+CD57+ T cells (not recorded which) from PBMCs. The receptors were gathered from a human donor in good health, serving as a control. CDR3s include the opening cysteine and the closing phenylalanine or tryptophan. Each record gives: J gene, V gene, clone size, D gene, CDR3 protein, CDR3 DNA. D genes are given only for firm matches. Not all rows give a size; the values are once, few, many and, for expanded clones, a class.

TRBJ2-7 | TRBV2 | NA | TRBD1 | CASHDGGTGHF | TGTGCCAGCCATGATGGGGGGACAGGGCACTTC
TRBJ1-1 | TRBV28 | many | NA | CASSSEAFF | TGTGCCAGCAGTTCTGAAGCTTTCTTT
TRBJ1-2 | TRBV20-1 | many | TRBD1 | CSASDRNNYGYTF | TGCAGTGCTTCGGACAGGAACAACTATGGCTACACCTTC
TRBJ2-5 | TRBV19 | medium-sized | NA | CASSKTAQETQYF | TGTGCCAGTAGTAAGACAGCTCAAGAGACCCAGTACTTC
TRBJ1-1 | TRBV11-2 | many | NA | CASSFGRGTEAFF | TGTGCCAGCAGCTTTGGGCGGGGCACTGAAGCTTTCTTT
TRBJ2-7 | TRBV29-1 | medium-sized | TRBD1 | CSVLVGDRGFHEQYF | TGCAGCGTCCTTGTCGGAGACAGGGGGTTCCACGAGCAGTACTTC
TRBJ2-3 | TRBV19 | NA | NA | CASDRQTQYF | TGTGCCAGTGACCGGCAGACGCAGTATTTT
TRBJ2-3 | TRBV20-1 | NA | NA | CSASTPGIRADTQYF | TGCAGTGCCAGCACCCCTGGCATTCGGGCAGATACGCAGTATTTT
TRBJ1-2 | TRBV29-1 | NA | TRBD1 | CSVRDSYGYTF | TGCAGCGTAAGGGACAGCTATGGCTACACCTTC
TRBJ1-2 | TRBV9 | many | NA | CASSVDGAGDGYTF | TGTGCCAGCAGCGTAGACGGGGCAGGGGATGGCTACACCTTC
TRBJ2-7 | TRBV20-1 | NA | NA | CSPRGLRYGSYEQYF | TGCAGTCCTCGGGGACTCCGATACGGTTCCTACGAGCAGTACTTC
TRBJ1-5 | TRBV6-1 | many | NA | CASSRERGNQPQHF | TGTGCCAGTAGCAGGGAGAGGGGCAATCAGCCCCAGCATTTT
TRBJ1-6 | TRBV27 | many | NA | CASSAYIDSPLHF | TGTGCCAGCAGTGCTTACATAGATTCACCCCTCCACTTT
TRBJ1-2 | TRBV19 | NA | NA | CASSTKTVHYGYTF | TGTGCCAGTAGTACAAAGACAGTCCACTATGGCTACACCTTC
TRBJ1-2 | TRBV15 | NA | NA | CATSRAQDGYTF | TGTGCCACCAGCAGGGCACAGGACGGCTACACCTTC
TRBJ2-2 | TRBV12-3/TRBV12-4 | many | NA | CASSWRSHNTGELFF | TGTGCCAGCAGTTGGCGGTCACATAACACCGGGGAGCTGTTTTTT
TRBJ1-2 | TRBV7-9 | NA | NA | CASSLVRETF | TGTGCCAGCAGCTTAGTAAGGGAGACCTTC
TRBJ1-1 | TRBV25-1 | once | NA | CASRPRGGGSNTEAFF | TGTGCCAGCAGACCCCGGGGGGGGGGATCGAACACTGAAGCTTTCTTT
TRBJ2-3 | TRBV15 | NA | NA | CATSRDPAAADTQYF | TGTGCCACCAGCAGAGATCCTGCGGCAGCCGATACGCAGTATTTT
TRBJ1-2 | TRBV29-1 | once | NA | CSVVIVSRTNYGYTF | TGCAGCGTTGTTATCGTGAGCCGGACTAACTATGGCTACACCTTC
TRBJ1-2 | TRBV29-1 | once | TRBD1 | CSVATGTGVPGYTF | TGCAGCGTCGCGACCGGGACAGGGGTTCCTGGCTACACCTTC
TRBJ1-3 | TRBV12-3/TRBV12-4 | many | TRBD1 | CASSFYWTGRTGNTIYF | TGTGCCAGCAGTTTTTATTGGACAGGGAGGACTGGAAACACCATATATTTT
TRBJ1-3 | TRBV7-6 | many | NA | CASSLGQSSTNTIYF | TGTGCCAGCAGCTTAGGTCAATCCTCAACAAACACCATATATTTT
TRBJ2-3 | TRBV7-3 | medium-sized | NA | CASSPPGADTQYF | TGTGCCAGCAGCCCGCCCGGTGCAGATACGCAGTATTTT
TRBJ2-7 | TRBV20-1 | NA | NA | CSVKIRNTWGEQYF | TGCAGTGTAAAGATCCGGAACACCTGGGGCGAGCAGTACTTC
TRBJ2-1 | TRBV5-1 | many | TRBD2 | CASSLERGGTSGSRKEQFF | TGCGCCAGCAGCTTGGAACGCGGAGGGACTAGCGGGAGTCGAAAGGAGCAGTTCTTC
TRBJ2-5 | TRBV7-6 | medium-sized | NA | CASSPGGGETQYF | TGTGCCAGCAGCCCCGGGGGAGGTGAGACCCAGTACTTC
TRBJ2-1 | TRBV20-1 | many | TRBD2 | CSAISSGSYNGEQFF | TGCAGTGCCATCTCTAGCGGGAGCTACAATGGGGAGCAGTTCTTC
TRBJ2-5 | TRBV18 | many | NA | CASSPGQETQYF | TGTGCCAGCTCACCAGGGCAAGAGACCCAGTACTTC
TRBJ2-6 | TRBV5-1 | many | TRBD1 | CASRPGQGAGANVLTF | TGCGCCAGCAGACCGGGACAGGGGGCGGGGGCCAACGTCCTGACTTTC
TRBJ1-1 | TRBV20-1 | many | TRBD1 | CSAPLIGDREAFF | TGCAGTGCCCCTTTGATCGGGGACAGGGAAGCTTTCTTT
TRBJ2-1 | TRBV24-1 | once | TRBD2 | CATSDFTAGGNEQFF | TGTGCCACCAGTGATTTTACCGCGGGAGGTAATGAGCAGTTCTTC
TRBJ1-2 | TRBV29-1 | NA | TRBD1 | CSGQGANYGYTF | TGCAGCGGGCAGGGGGCCAACTATGGCTACACCTTC
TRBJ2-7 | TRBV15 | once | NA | CATGRDPGEVYEQYF | TGTGCCACCGGCAGAGATCCTGGCGAGGTCTACGAGCAGTACTTC
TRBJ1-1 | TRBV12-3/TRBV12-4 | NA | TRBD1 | CASTEDRGNTEAFF | TGTGCCAGCACCGAGGACAGGGGAAACACTGAAGCTTTCTTT
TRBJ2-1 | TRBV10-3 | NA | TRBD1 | CAISPPGQGPESYNEQFF | TGTGCCATCAGTCCACCGGGACAGGGACCAGAATCCTACAATGAGCAGTTCTTC
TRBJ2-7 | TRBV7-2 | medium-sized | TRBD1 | CASSFRTGANEQYF | TGTGCCAGCAGCTTCAGGACAGGGGCGAACGAGCAGTACTTC
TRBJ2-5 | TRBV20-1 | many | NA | CSAEWSGNQETQYF | TGCAGTGCTGAATGGTCCGGGAACCAAGAGACCCAGTACTTC
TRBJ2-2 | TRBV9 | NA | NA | CASSLSFGRGDTGELFF | TGTGCCAGCAGCTTAAGCTTCGGCAGGGGGGACACCGGGGAGCTGTTTTTT
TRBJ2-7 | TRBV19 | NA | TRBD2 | CASSHGTSVYEQYF | TGTGCCAGTAGCCACGGGACTAGCGTCTACGAGCAGTACTTC
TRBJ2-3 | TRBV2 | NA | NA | CASSVRGVSIPDTQYF | TGTGCCAGCAGCGTGAGGGGAGTTTCGATACCAGATACGCAGTATTTT
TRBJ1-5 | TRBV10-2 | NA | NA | CASRERRIDQPQHF | TGCGCCAGCAGAGAACGAAGAATAGATCAGCCCCAGCATTTT
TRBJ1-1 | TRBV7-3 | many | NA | CASSKTGTNTEAFF | TGTGCCAGCAGCAAGACCGGGACAAACACTGAAGCTTTCTTT
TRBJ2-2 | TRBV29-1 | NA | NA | CSLALGNTGELFF | TGCAGCTTGGCCCTGGGGAACACCGGGGAGCTGTTTTTT
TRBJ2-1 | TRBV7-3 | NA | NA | CASSLTSYNEQFF | TGTGCCAGCAGCTTAACCTCCTACAATGAGCAGTTCTTC
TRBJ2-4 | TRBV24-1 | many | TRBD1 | CATSEAPGQLAKNIQYF | TGTGCCACCAGTGAAGCACCGGGACAGCTAGCCAAAAACATTCAGTACTTC